A single T cell receptor (beta chain) is shown here with its context. The antigen is undetermined. The sample has other DNA sequences that encode this CDR3 too. The donors were in the roughly 120-subject validation cohort, distinct from the 666-subject first cohort. This sample is drawn from a study of cytomegalovirus exposure and HLA in healthy donors. About the research overall: The approximately 670 first-cohort repertoires and the 95 to 150 validation repertoires shared the same platform, a later analysis reported.

The CDR3 runs 14 residues. Germline CDR1 is SGHRS and CDR2 is YFSETQ. The germline V and J ends were trimmed by 4 bases and 1 base, with 11 bases remaining between them. Study-level points and caveats: Both high specificity and high sensitivity reportedly marked the classifier's diagnosis of cytomegalovirus status. That first-cohort TCR clusters tended to co-occur in the 95 to 150 validation repertoires was found in a later analysis.

The repertoire was sequenced with immunoSEQ multiplex PCR; TCRdb's copy has only in-frame clones and lacks some. The repertoire consists of 250,000 or so clones, with 90% occurring once and the leading ten covering 0.35% to 0.4%. The source of this sequence is a woman between 18 and 29 years old in good health and CMV-seronegative. The specimen was PBMCs. The chain carries TRBV5-1 and TRBJ1-1, with a tentative D call TRBD1 (5 bases). The CDR3, as DNA: TGCGCCAGCAGCGGCGGGACGGCGAACACTGAAGCTTTCTTT. As protein: CASSGGTANTEAFF.